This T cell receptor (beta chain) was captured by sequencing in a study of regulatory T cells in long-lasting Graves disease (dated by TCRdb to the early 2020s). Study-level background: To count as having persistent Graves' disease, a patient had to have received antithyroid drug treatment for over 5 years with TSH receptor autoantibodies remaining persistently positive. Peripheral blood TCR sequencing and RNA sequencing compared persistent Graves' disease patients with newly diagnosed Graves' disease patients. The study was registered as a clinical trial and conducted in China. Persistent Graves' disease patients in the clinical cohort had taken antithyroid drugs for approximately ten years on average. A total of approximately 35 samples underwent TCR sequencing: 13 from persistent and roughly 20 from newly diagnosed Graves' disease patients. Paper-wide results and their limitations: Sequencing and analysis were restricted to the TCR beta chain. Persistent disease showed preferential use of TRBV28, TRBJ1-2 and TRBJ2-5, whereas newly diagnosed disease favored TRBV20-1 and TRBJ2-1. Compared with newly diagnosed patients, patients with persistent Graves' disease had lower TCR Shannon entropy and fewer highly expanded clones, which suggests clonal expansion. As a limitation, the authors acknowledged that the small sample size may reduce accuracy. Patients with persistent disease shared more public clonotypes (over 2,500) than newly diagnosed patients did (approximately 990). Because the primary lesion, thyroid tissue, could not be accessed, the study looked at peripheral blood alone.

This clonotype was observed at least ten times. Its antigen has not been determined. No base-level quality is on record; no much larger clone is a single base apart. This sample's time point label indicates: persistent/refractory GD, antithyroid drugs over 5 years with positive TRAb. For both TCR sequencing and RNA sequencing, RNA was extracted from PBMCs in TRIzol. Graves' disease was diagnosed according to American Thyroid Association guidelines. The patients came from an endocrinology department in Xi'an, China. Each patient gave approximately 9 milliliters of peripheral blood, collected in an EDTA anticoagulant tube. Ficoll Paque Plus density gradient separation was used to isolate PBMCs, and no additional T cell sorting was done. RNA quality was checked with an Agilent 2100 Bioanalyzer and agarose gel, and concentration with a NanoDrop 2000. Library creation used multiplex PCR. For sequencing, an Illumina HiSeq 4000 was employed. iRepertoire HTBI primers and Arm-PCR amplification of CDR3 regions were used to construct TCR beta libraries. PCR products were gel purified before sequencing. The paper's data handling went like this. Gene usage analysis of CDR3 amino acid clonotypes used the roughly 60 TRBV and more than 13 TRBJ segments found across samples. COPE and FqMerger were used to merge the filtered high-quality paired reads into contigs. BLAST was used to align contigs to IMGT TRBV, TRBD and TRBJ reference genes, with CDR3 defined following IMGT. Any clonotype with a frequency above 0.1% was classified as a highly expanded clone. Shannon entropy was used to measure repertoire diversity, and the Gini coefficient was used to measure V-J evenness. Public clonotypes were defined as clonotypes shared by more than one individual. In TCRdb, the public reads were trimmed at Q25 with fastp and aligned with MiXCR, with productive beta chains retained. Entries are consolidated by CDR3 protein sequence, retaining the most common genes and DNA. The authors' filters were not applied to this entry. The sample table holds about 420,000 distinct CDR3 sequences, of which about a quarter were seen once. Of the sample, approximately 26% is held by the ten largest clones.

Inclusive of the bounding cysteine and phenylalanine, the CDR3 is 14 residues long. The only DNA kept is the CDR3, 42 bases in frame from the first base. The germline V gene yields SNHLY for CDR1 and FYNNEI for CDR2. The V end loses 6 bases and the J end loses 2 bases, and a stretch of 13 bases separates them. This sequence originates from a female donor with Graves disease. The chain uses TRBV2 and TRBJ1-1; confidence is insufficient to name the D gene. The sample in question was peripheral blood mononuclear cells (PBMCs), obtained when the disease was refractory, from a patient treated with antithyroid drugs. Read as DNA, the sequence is TGTGCCAGCAGAATGGAGGATACCAACACTGAAGCTTTCTTT. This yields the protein CASRMEDTNTEAFF.